A selection of T cell receptor beta chains follows, all from one sample in a study of T cell repertoires in cytomegalovirus infection. TCRdb re-called the reads through MiXCR, storing one row per CDR3 protein. The sample shows around 530,000 distinct CDR3 sequences, about 30% of them seen only once. Sequencing was done on a sample of PBMCs. All receptors derive from a human donor in good health (CMV status not recorded). Some clones in this sample may be carry-over from other donors' samples. Both conserved end residues are part of each CDR3. A D gene is named only where the DNA matches it firmly. Size is omitted from some rows. Given values are once, few, many or a class for expanded clones.

v_gene: TRBV30
abundance: .
j_gene: TRBJ2-7
d_gene: TRBD2
CDR3nt: TGTGCCTGGAGCTTTGGTAGCGGGAATCGCGAGCAGTACTTC
CDR3aa: CAWSFGSGNREQYF

v_gene: TRBV6-2/TRBV6-3
abundance: .
j_gene: TRBJ2-1
d_gene: TRBD2
CDR3nt: TGTGCCAGCAGGGGAAAGGGGCTAGCGGACTCCTACAATGAGCAGTTCTTC
CDR3aa: CASRGKGLADSYNEQFF

v_gene: TRBV7-8
abundance: many
j_gene: TRBJ1-1
d_gene: .
CDR3nt: TGTGCCAGCAGCTTCTCGGAGCTGAACACTGAAGCTTTCTTT
CDR3aa: CASSFSELNTEAFF

v_gene: TRBV5-6
abundance: .
j_gene: TRBJ1-3
d_gene: .
CDR3nt: TGTGCCAGCAGCTTCTTATCCTCGGACACTGGAAACACCATATATTTT
CDR3aa: CASSFLSSDTGNTIYF

v_gene: TRBV7-9
abundance: few
j_gene: TRBJ2-5
d_gene: .
CDR3nt: TGTGCCAGCAGCTATGTCACAGGGTGGGAGACCCAGTACTTC
CDR3aa: CASSYVTGWETQYF

v_gene: TRBV11-3
abundance: many
j_gene: TRBJ2-1
d_gene: TRBD2
CDR3nt: TGTGCCAGCAGCCGAGGGACTAGCGGGAACAATGAGCAGTTCTTC
CDR3aa: CASSRGTSGNNEQFF

v_gene: TRBV6-2/TRBV6-3
abundance: .
j_gene: TRBJ1-2
d_gene: TRBD1
CDR3nt: TGTGCCGGCCGGGACAGCGCTAACTATGGCTACACCTTC
CDR3aa: CAGRDSANYGYTF

v_gene: TRBV14
abundance: few
j_gene: TRBJ2-1
d_gene: .
CDR3nt: TGTGCCAGCAGCCAAGAGGATGGCAGGGTTTTGTACAATGAGCAGTTCTTC
CDR3aa: CASSQEDGRVLYNEQFF

v_gene: TRBV6-5
abundance: .
j_gene: TRBJ2-3
d_gene: .
CDR3nt: TGTGCCAGCAGTACCAAATCTCCGGAGGCCTACACAGATACGCAGTATTTT
CDR3aa: CASSTKSPEAYTDTQYF

v_gene: TRBV7-6
abundance: .
j_gene: TRBJ1-3
d_gene: .
CDR3nt: TGTGCCAGCAGCCGGGACACTGGGATCGGGAACACCATATATTTT
CDR3aa: CASSRDTGIGNTIYF

v_gene: TRBV6-6
abundance: .
j_gene: TRBJ1-2
d_gene: .
CDR3nt: TGTGCCAGCAGCTACCCGGACGCGGCCAGAGATAGCTACACCTTC
CDR3aa: CASSYPDAARDSYTF

v_gene: TRBV6-1
abundance: .
j_gene: TRBJ1-6
d_gene: .
CDR3nt: TGTGCCAGCAGTGAGTCACAGAAGAATTCACCCCTCCACTTT
CDR3aa: CASSESQKNSPLHF

v_gene: TRBV7-2
abundance: many
j_gene: TRBJ1-5
d_gene: .
CDR3nt: TGTGCCAGCACTACCGGATATCAGCCCCAGCATTTT
CDR3aa: CASTTGYQPQHF

v_gene: TRBV7-2
abundance: few
j_gene: TRBJ2-3
d_gene: .
CDR3nt: TGTGCCAGCAGCGCGCAGGGTCGAAATACGCAGTATTTT
CDR3aa: CASSAQGRNTQYF

v_gene: TRBV29-1
abundance: few
j_gene: TRBJ2-6
d_gene: .
CDR3nt: TGCAGCGTTGAAGTCTGGGGGAGTAATGGGGCCAACGTCCTGACTTTC
CDR3aa: CSVEVWGSNGANVLTF

v_gene: TRBV7-2
abundance: many
j_gene: TRBJ2-3
d_gene: TRBD1
CDR3nt: TGTGCCAGCAGCCTAGACAGGGTTTCCTTCATAGGCACAGATACGCAGTATTTT
CDR3aa: CASSLDRVSFIGTDTQYF

v_gene: TRBV19
abundance: .
j_gene: TRBJ1-2
d_gene: .
CDR3nt: TGTGCCAGTAGTACCGCAGGCCTCTCCTATGGCTACACCTTC
CDR3aa: CASSTAGLSYGYTF

v_gene: TRBV2
abundance: .
j_gene: TRBJ2-1
d_gene: TRBD2
CDR3nt: TGTGCCAGCAGTAGCGGGACGTTCTCCTACAATGAGCAGTTCTTC
CDR3aa: CASSSGTFSYNEQFF

v_gene: TRBV6-1
abundance: .
j_gene: TRBJ2-2
d_gene: TRBD2
CDR3nt: TGTGCCAGCAAAAACGGGGGGGGCACCGGGGAGCTGTTTTTT
CDR3aa: CASKNGGGTGELFF

v_gene: TRBV6-1
abundance: many
j_gene: TRBJ1-1
d_gene: TRBD1
CDR3nt: TGTGCCAGCCGAAGACAGGGGCAGAACACTGAAGCTTTCTTT
CDR3aa: CASRRQGQNTEAFF

v_gene: TRBV2
abundance: .
j_gene: TRBJ2-1
d_gene: TRBD2
CDR3nt: TGTGCCAGCAGTCGGTCACTAGCGGGAGTGAATGAGCAGTTCTTC
CDR3aa: CASSRSLAGVNEQFF

v_gene: TRBV6-2/TRBV6-3
abundance: .
j_gene: TRBJ2-2
d_gene: TRBD1
CDR3nt: TGTGCCAGCAAATTTGGGACCCGGACAGGGGGGCCCGGGGAGCTGTTTTTT
CDR3aa: CASKFGTRTGGPGELFF

v_gene: TRBV7-2
abundance: many
j_gene: TRBJ1-1
d_gene: .
CDR3nt: TGTGCCAGCACTCAAGGGATGAACACTGAAGCTTTCTTT
CDR3aa: CASTQGMNTEAFF

v_gene: TRBV20-1
abundance: few
j_gene: TRBJ2-5
d_gene: .
CDR3nt: TGCAGTGCAGCCGGGACGCAGCAAGAGACCCAGTACTTC
CDR3aa: CSAAGTQQETQYF

v_gene: TRBV20-1
abundance: once
j_gene: TRBJ1-6
d_gene: .
CDR3nt: TGCAGTGCTAGAGATCTCTGGAGAGGTTCACCCCTCCACTTT
CDR3aa: CSARDLWRGSPLHF

v_gene: TRBV28
abundance: .
j_gene: TRBJ2-1
d_gene: TRBD2
CDR3nt: TGTGCCAGCAATACCGGGACTAGCGGGAGTAGGTACTACAATGAGCAGTTCTTC
CDR3aa: CASNTGTSGSRYYNEQFF

v_gene: TRBV20-1
abundance: few
j_gene: TRBJ2-3
d_gene: TRBD2
CDR3nt: TGCAGTGCTAGTGTGGTTAGCGGGAGACCAGATACGCAGTATTTT
CDR3aa: CSASVVSGRPDTQYF

v_gene: TRBV28
abundance: .
j_gene: TRBJ1-1
d_gene: .
CDR3nt: TGTGCCAGCAGTATGTACACTGAAGCTTTCTTT
CDR3aa: CASSMYTEAFF

v_gene: TRBV28
abundance: .
j_gene: TRBJ2-7
d_gene: TRBD2
CDR3nt: TGTGCCAGCAGTGAACAACTAGCGGGAGGGGACGAGCAGTACTTC
CDR3aa: CASSEQLAGGDEQYF

v_gene: TRBV5-4
abundance: .
j_gene: TRBJ2-1
d_gene: TRBD2
CDR3nt: TGTGCCAGCAGCTGGACTAGCGGGAGGGATGGTGAGCAGTTCTTC
CDR3aa: CASSWTSGRDGEQFF

v_gene: TRBV5-6
abundance: few
j_gene: TRBJ1-1
d_gene: .
CDR3nt: TGTGCCAGCAGCGACGCGGAGGATGCTTTCTTT
CDR3aa: CASSDAEDAFF

v_gene: TRBV12-3/TRBV12-4
abundance: .
j_gene: TRBJ1-1
d_gene: .
CDR3nt: TGTGCCAGCAGTTTAAGGGGTGGGGGTCGGAACACTGAAGCTTTCTTT
CDR3aa: CASSLRGGGRNTEAFF

v_gene: TRBV14
abundance: few
j_gene: TRBJ1-1
d_gene: TRBD1
CDR3nt: TGTGCCAGCAGCAGAGGGGGACAGATCGGGTTCGGGGCTGAAGCTTTCTTT
CDR3aa: CASSRGGQIGFGAEAFF

v_gene: TRBV12-3/TRBV12-4
abundance: many
j_gene: TRBJ2-1
d_gene: .
CDR3nt: TGTGCCAGCAGTTTGACGGGGAAGCTCGAGCAGTTCTTC
CDR3aa: CASSLTGKLEQFF

v_gene: TRBV20-1
abundance: .
j_gene: TRBJ2-7
d_gene: TRBD1
CDR3nt: TGCAGTGCTAGACGCACAGGGGGGTCCTCCTACGAGCAGTACTTC
CDR3aa: CSARRTGGSSYEQYF

v_gene: TRBV7-9
abundance: many
j_gene: TRBJ1-1
d_gene: .
CDR3nt: TGTGCCAGCAAAACCGACCAGAGGGACCAAAACACTGAAGCTTTCTTT
CDR3aa: CASKTDQRDQNTEAFF

v_gene: TRBV19
abundance: .
j_gene: TRBJ2-7
d_gene: .
CDR3nt: TGTGCCAGTAGTATGCTGGGCGCTAGTGGTAACTACGAGCAGTACTTC
CDR3aa: CASSMLGASGNYEQYF

v_gene: TRBV6-6
abundance: few
j_gene: TRBJ1-5
d_gene: .
CDR3nt: TGTGCCAGCGTAAGGGGAGAAAATCAGCCCCAGCATTTT
CDR3aa: CASVRGENQPQHF

v_gene: TRBV19
abundance: few
j_gene: TRBJ2-1
d_gene: TRBD1
CDR3nt: TGTGCCAGTAGCCGTGCCGGGACAGGGATTTACAATGAGCAGTTCTTC
CDR3aa: CASSRAGTGIYNEQFF

v_gene: TRBV20-1
abundance: .
j_gene: TRBJ2-7
d_gene: TRBD2
CDR3nt: TGCAGTGCCCGGAAACTAGCGGGAGTCGAGCAGTACTTC
CDR3aa: CSARKLAGVEQYF

v_gene: TRBV13
abundance: .
j_gene: TRBJ2-4
d_gene: TRBD2
CDR3nt: TGTGCCAGCAGCTCCCGTTTCCCTAGACTAGCGGGAACCAAAAACATTCAGTACTTC
CDR3aa: CASSSRFPRLAGTKNIQYF

v_gene: TRBV11-3
abundance: .
j_gene: TRBJ2-1
d_gene: TRBD2
CDR3nt: TGTGCCAGCAGCTTAGGAACCCAAAGCGGGGCCCACAATGAGCAGTTCTTC
CDR3aa: CASSLGTQSGAHNEQFF

v_gene: TRBV7-3
abundance: many
j_gene: TRBJ2-4
d_gene: .
CDR3nt: TGTGCCAGCAGCTTATCGTCGGGGAACATTCAGTACTTC
CDR3aa: CASSLSSGNIQYF

v_gene: TRBV25-1
abundance: few
j_gene: TRBJ1-2
d_gene: .
CDR3nt: TGTGCCAGCAGTGAATTTGGGACCTCCAATGGCTACACCTTC
CDR3aa: CASSEFGTSNGYTF